The clone carrying this T cell receptor beta chain was counted between two and nine times. TCRdb ran MiXCR on the RT-PCR reads and lists one entry per CDR3 protein. This table holds approximately 720,000 distinct CDR3 sequences, over 12% found once. Looked up from germline, CDR1 is SGHRS and CDR2 is YFSETQ. Trimming cost V 0 bases and J 1 base, with 10 bases left between them. This CDR3 region has 15 residues. The sequence derives from a female donor in good health, serving as a healthy control. Sample: memory CD4+ T cells from blood. J is TRBJ1-2 and V is TRBV5-1; D gene uncertain. This chain's CDR3 is CASSLGGNDNYGYTF. DNA of the CDR3: TGCGCCAGCAGCTTGGGAGGCAACGATAACTATGGCTACACCTTC.